This T cell receptor (beta chain) appears in the sequencing data of a study of regulatory T cells in long-lasting Graves disease. Study-level results: Favoring TRBV28, TRBJ1-2 and TRBJ2-5 was a feature seen in persistent disease.

CDR3 length: 12 amino acids. Germline loops: CDR1 DFQATT, CDR2 SNEGSKA (reference sequence). V lost 5 bases and J lost 13; bases outside the gene matches: 11. Comment on this clonotype: Its antigen is as yet unknown.

The sample's time point: newly diagnosed GD, antithyroid drugs for less than 3 months. The TCR library was made from RNA that had been extracted from PBMCs in TRIzol. Patients met American Thyroid Association criteria for Graves' disease. Arm-PCR of CDR3 regions and iRepertoire HTBI primers were the basis on which TCR beta libraries were built. MiXCR, run by TCRdb on the multiplex PCR reads, gives a single entry per CDR3 protein. The data contain roughly 610,000 distinct CDR3 sequences, 16% of them singletons. These data were also reused for a study on T cells in Graves' hyperthyroidism and ophthalmopathy. From that study: Absent ophthalmopathy progression within 18 months defined stable Graves' hyperthyroidism. For the diagnoses, clinical symptoms, serum thyroxine and TRAb, thyroid ultrasound and orbital computed tomography were used.

The chain has TRBV20-1 and TRBJ2-1; 7 bases align to TRBD2. This receptor was taken from a woman under 40 with Graves disease. The sample consisted of peripheral blood mononuclear cells (PBMCs), taken at new diagnosis, from a patient treated with antithyroid drugs. The CDR3 coding sequence is TGCAGTGCTTATCGGGAGGAGATTGATCAGTTCTTC. This encodes CSAYREEIDQFF.